This entry lists 18 T cell receptor beta chains sequenced from one sample in a study of blood T cell repertoires in COVID-19. The table came from immunoSEQ multiplex PCR; TCRdb's copy has only in-frame clones and leaves some out. Of tens of thousands of clones listed, approximately 77% were seen once; the top ten hold around 2.3%. Sequencing was performed on peripheral blood. These receptors originate from a man in his sixties or seventies with COVID-19, enrolled during active disease.

This chain links TRBV1 with TRBJ2-1; the table's D call of TRBD2 was not tested on the DNA. TRBV1 is reported as a pseudogene. This CDR3 region has 15 residues. DNA for the CDR3: TGCACCAGCAGCCAAGGTCGGGAGGGATACAATGAGCAGTTCTTC. This translates into CTSSQGREGYNEQFF.

The CDR3 loop reads CASSMIQGAVEQYF. CDR3 nucleotide sequence: TGTGCCAGTAGTATGATACAGGGGGCCGTCGAGCAGTACTTC. This chain joins TRBV19 and TRBJ2-7; TRBD1 aligns across 9 bases. Germline-derived CDR1 and CDR2 are LNHDA and SQIVND (reference sequence). Trimming took 3 bases from V and 6 from J; bases not matched to a gene: 6. This CDR3 comprises 14 residues.

The chain joins TRBV6-4 to TRBJ1-2, with D maybe TRBD1 (5 bases). Deletions cut 3 bases from V and 0 bases from J, with 5 bases between. In germline, CDR1 is MRHNA, CDR2 SNTAGT. CDR3 length: 13 amino acids. The chain's CDR3 is CASSEDTNYGYTF. CDR3 bases: TGTGCCAGCAGTGAGGACACTAACTATGGCTACACCTTC.

This rearrangement joins TRBV28 to TRBJ2-3; 11 bases are a match to TRBD1. With 5 bases clipped from V and 3 bases from J, the junction kept 4 bases outside the gene matches. From germline, CDR1 is MDHEN and CDR2 SYDVKM. This CDR3 has 15 amino acids. CDR3 sequence: CASSTRDRGTDTQYF. CDR3 in DNA: TGTGCCAGCAGTACCCGGGACAGGGGGACAGATACGCAGTATTTT.

This clone was counted once. This sequence joins TRBV19 and TRBJ2-1; TRBD2 matches at 12 bases. Germline V gives CDR1 LNHDA, CDR2 SQIVND (reference sequence). This CDR3 region has 15 residues. J lost 7 bases, V lost 7 bases, and 8 bases had no gene match. CDR3 nucleotides: TGTGCCAGTATCCCGACTAGCGGGAGTTTGAATGAGCAGTTCTTC. Its protein product is CASIPTSGSLNEQFF.

The V and J genes are TRBV3-1 (or the pseudogene TRBV3-2) and TRBJ1-6; D unclear. CDR3 length: 14 amino acids. The V and J ends lost 1 base and 7 bases respectively, with 8 bases between them. Germline values: CDR1 LGHDT, CDR2 YNNKEL (reference sequence). The chain's CDR3 is CASSQGSGNSPLHF. Here the CDR3 DNA reads TGTGCCAGCAGCCAAGGAAGCGGGAATTCACCCCTCCACTTT.

This chain connects TRBV7-3 to TRBJ2-3; D might be TRBD2 (5 bases). Per germline, CDR1 SGHTA and CDR2 FQGTGA. V lost 4 bases and J lost 6, with 11 bases in between. The CDR3 has 13 amino acids. The CDR3 loop is CASSSLGEDTQYF. The CDR3 bases are TGTGCCAGCAGCTCCCTTGGGGAGGATACGCAGTATTTT.

V usage is TRBV5-1 and J usage is TRBJ1-1; maybe TRBD1 (6 bases). Germline values: CDR1 SGHRS, CDR2 YFSETQ. There are 13 residues in the CDR3. V shed 5 bases and J shed 3 bases, with 11 bases lying between them. For the CDR3, the DNA is TGCGCCAGCAGTCAGGACAGAGACACTGAAGCTTTCTTT. Translation: CASSQDRDTEAFF. The full variable domain, with the rest looked up from reference TRBV5-1 and TRBJ1-1, is KAGVTQTPRYLIKTRGQQVTLSCSPISGHRSVSWYQQTPGQGLQFLFEYFSETQRNKGNFPGRFSGRQFSNSRSEMNVSTLELGDSALYLCASSQDRDTEAFFGQGTRLTVV.

The chain combines TRBV9 with TRBJ2-7, with 7 bases fitting TRBD1. The trim removed 5 bases at V and 1 base at J, leaving 9 bases unmatched. The CDR3 contains 15 residues. CDR1 SGDLS and CDR2 YYNGEE come from the germline V gene. The CDR3 is CASSPGQASSYEQYF. CDR3 sequence (DNA): TGTGCCAGCAGTCCCGGACAGGCCTCATCCTACGAGCAGTACTTC.

The gene calls are TRBV6-2 or TRBV6-3 and TRBJ2-7, with D possibly TRBD2 on 6 matching bases. Germline CDR1 is MNHEY and CDR2 is SVGEGT. The CDR3 is 17 residues long. V was clipped by 6 bases and J by 1 base, with 22 bases between them. The CDR3 DNA reads TGTGCCAGCAGCCGGGGAGCTGGAGCGGGCCCTTCCTACGAGCAGTACTTC. Encoded protein: CASSRGAGAGPSYEQYF.

In its sample, this clone was seen a few times. The chain uses TRBV3-1 (or the pseudogene TRBV3-2) and TRBJ2-1; 7 nucleotides agree with TRBD2. Germline V lookup: CDR1 LGHDT, CDR2 YNNKEL (reference sequence). CDR3 length: 16 residues. V was clipped by 2 bases and J by 0 bases; unmatched bases: 4. CDR3 amino acids: CASSQTTSSSYNEQFF. CDR3 bases: TGTGCCAGCAGCCAAACGACTAGCAGCTCCTACAATGAGCAGTTCTTC.

This clone was found a few times. The gene calls are TRBV28 and TRBJ1-2, with TRBD1 matching 9 bases. Germline V lookup: CDR1 MDHEN, CDR2 SYDVKM. This CDR3 has 16 residues. The trim removed 7 bases at V and 3 bases at J, leaving 12 bases unmatched. The CDR3 DNA follows: TGTGCCAGCACCGTTTTCGGACAGGGGAAAGACTATGGCTACACCTTC. This encodes CASTVFGQGKDYGYTF.

The chain links TRBV9 to TRBJ1-1; D is possibly TRBD1 (5 bases). The CDR3 runs 14 residues. The germline V gene has CDR1 SGDLS and CDR2 YYNGEE. Deletions cut 3 bases from V and 1 base from J, with 10 bases between. The CDR3 DNA follows: TGTGCCAGCAGCGCGGACATAGGGAACACTGAAGCTTTCTTT. Encoded protein: CASSADIGNTEAFF.

Only one count was recorded for this clone. The rearrangement links TRBV21-1 to TRBJ2-2; TRBD2, the table's D call, lacks a check against the DNA. TRBV21-1 is given as a pseudogene. There are 16 residues in the CDR3. CDR3 residues: CASSNSTSGRKGELFF. The DNA of the CDR3 is TGTGCCAGCAGCAACTCTACTAGCGGGAGAAAAGGGGAGCTGTTTTTT.

The V and J genes are TRBV4-2 and TRBJ2-7; 9 bases map to TRBD2. Trimming took 3 bases from V and 4 from J; bases not matched to a gene: 13. From germline, CDR1 is LGHNA and CDR2 YNFKEQ. This CDR3 contains 17 residues. DNA of the CDR3: TGTGCCAGCAGCCAGAGCCTAGCGGGACTTCGTTCGTACGAGCAGTACTTC. Translation: CASSQSLAGLRSYEQYF.

The chain couples TRBV30 to TRBJ1-1; 7 nucleotides agree with TRBD1. This CDR3 has 16 amino acids. Germline CDR1 reads GTSNPN; CDR2 reads SVGIG (reference sequence). Trimming removed 2 bases from V and 1 base from J; junction bases left unmatched: 10. CDR3 sequence reads: CAWSPMGQTANTEAFF. The CDR3 DNA is TGTGCCTGGAGTCCAATGGGACAGACAGCGAACACTGAAGCTTTCTTT. The variable domain in full, completed from reference TRBV30 and TRBJ1-1, reads SQTIHQWPATLVQPVGSPLSLECTVEGTSNPNLYWYRQAAGRGLQLLFYSVGIGQISSEVPQNLSASRPQDRQFILSSKKLLLSDSGFYLCAWSPMGQTANTEAFFGQGTRLTVV.

The CDR3 protein is CASSPTGGGYNEQFF. The DNA of the CDR3 is TGTGCCAGCAGCCCTACAGGGGGGGGTTACAATGAGCAGTTCTTC. This chain links TRBV7-2 with TRBJ2-1; perhaps TRBD1 as D (8 bases). This CDR3 region has 15 residues. The germline V gene encodes CDR1 SGHTA and CDR2 FQGNSA. Trimming took off 5 bases at V and 4 bases at J, with 15 bases between the two ends.

V is TRBV5-1 and J is TRBJ1-4; TRBD1 might be the D (5 bases). This CDR3 has 15 amino acids. With 4 bases removed from V and 7 bases from J, the gap between germline ends came to 17 bases. The germline gives CDR1 SGHRS, CDR2 YFSETQ. CDR3 residues: CASSQRAGEGEKLFF. CDR3 bases: TGCGCCAGCAGCCAGCGGGCGGGGGAGGGTGAAAAACTGTTTTTT.